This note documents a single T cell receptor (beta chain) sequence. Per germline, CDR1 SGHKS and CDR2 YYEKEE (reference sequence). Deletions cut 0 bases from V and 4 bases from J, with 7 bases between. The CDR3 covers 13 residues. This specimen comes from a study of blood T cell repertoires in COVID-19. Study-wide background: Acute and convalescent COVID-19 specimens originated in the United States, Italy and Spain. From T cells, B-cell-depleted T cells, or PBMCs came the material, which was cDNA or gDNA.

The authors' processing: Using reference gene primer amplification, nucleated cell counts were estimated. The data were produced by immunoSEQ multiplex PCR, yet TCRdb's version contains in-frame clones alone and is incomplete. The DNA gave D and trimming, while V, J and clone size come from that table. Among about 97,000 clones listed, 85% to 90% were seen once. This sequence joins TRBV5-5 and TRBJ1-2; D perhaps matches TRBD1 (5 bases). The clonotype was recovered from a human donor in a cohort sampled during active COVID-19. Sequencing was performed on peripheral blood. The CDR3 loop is CASSLERGYGYTF. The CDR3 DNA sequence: TGTGCCAGCAGCTTGGAAAGGGGCTATGGCTACACCTTC.